A selection of T cell receptor beta chains follows, all from one sample in a study of cytomegalovirus exposure and HLA in healthy donors. TCRdb's copy holds only in-frame clones and misses some; the assay was immunoSEQ multiplex PCR. The table has 80,000 or so clones, over 70% seen once. Sequenced material: PBMCs. The origin of the receptors is a woman aged 40 to 50 in good health and CMV-seronegative. Each CDR3 is given with its conserved first and last residue. The D gene is left open where the match is weak. Some rows mark clone size as missing; the rest say once, few, many or name a class of expanded clone.

>15|TRBJ2-1|TRBV7-8|-|-
TGTGCCAGCAGCTTAAAAGGGGGGGAGACCAATGAGCAGTTCTTC
CASSLKGGETNEQFF
>14|TRBJ2-7|TRBV6-5|-|TRBD2
TGTGCCAGCAGCCTCCTAGCGGGCCCCTACGAGCAGTACTTC
CASSLLAGPYEQYF
>13|TRBJ1-4|TRBV27|few|-
TGTGCCAGCAGACGCAGGGTCGCGGTAAAACTGTTTTTT
CASRRRVAVKLFF
>13|TRBJ1-3|TRBV10-3|-|-
TGTGCCATCAGTGGAGCGCTAGGAAACACCATATATTTT
CAISGALGNTIYF
>13|TRBJ2-1|TRBV7-3|-|-
TGTGCCAGCAGCTTAATTGGAGGACCTGAGCAGTTCTTC
CASSLIGGPEQFF
>16|TRBJ1-6|TRBV5-4|-|-
TGTGCCAGCAGCCCACGATTAGGGGATGATAATTCACCCCTCCACTTT
CASSPRLGDDNSPLHF
>17|TRBJ1-5|TRBV5-8|-|-
TGTGCCAGCAGCTCCGGACGGTGGATCGGTCAGGGTCAGCCCCAGCATTTT
CASSSGRWIGQGQPQHF
>14|TRBJ1-5|TRBV2|few|TRBD1
TGTGCCAGCAGTGAAGAGGGACAGGGTCAGCCCCAGCATTTT
CASSEEGQGQPQHF
>16|TRBJ2-5|TRBV5-1|-|TRBD1
TGCGCCAGCAGCTTGTTGTGGGGTGTACAGGGGAAGACCCAGTACTTC
CASSLLWGVQGKTQYF
>15|TRBJ2-7|TRBV28|-|TRBD2
TGTGCCAGCAGTCCGACTAGCCCTCCCTCCTACGAGCAGTACTTC
CASSPTSPPSYEQYF
>16|TRBJ2-5|TRBV10-3|few|-
TGTGCCATCAGTGATCTCGATACTAGAGCCCAAGAGACCCAGTACTTC
CAISDLDTRAQETQYF
>14|TRBJ1-5|TRBV27|-|-
TGTGCCAGCAGTTTAAGGCAGGGTAATCAGCCCCAGCATTTT
CASSLRQGNQPQHF
>15|TRBJ2-1|TRBV7-6|-|TRBD2
TGTGCCAGCAGCCAAGCGGGGGGCGCTACGAATGAGCAGTTCTTC
CASSQAGGATNEQFF
>15|TRBJ1-2|TRBV19|-|-
TGTGCCAGTAGTTCGACGGTGACAGCTAACTATGGCTACACCTTC
CASSSTVTANYGYTF
>14|TRBJ1-5|TRBV4-1|-|TRBD1
TGCGCCAGCAGCCAGACAGGGGAGGATCAGCCCCAGCATTTT
CASSQTGEDQPQHF
>16|TRBJ2-3|TRBV6-5|-|TRBD2
TGTGCCAGCAGTTCCCCCCCCGGGACTAGTAAAGATACGCAGTATTTT
CASSSPPGTSKDTQYF
>11|TRBJ2-7|TRBV7-2|-|-
TGTGCCAGCAGCTCAGAATTCGAGCAGTACTTC
CASSSEFEQYF
>13|TRBJ2-3|TRBV29-1|-|-
TGCAGCGTTGAGGGGCTCACCACAGATACGCAGTATTTT
CSVEGLTTDTQYF